A few counts support the clone carrying this T cell receptor (beta chain). Its antigen is unknown. Incorporated into the TCR beta cDNA libraries were unique molecular identifiers, which served to reduce PCR and sequencing biases. There were about 1 to 10 million T cells, and around 500,000 cDNA molecules came from them. TCRdb called the PCR reads again in MiXCR, with one record for every CDR3 protein. This table holds 380,000 or so distinct CDR3 sequences, roughly 38% found once. The data stem from a study of post-analysis software for immune sequencing data. The overall study: The courses of disease that were included comprised relapsing-remitting, secondary progressive and progressive-relapsing multiple sclerosis.

CDR3 length equals 16 residues. Germline CDR1 and CDR2: LGHDT and YNNKEL (reference sequence). V shed 4 bases and J shed 5 bases, with 20 bases lying between them. Study-wide points: In patients, 4 to 6 TRBV segments were more frequent than in controls, with TRBV5-6, TRBV5-1 and TRBV20-1 among them.

The sample taken for sequencing was blood. The V call is TRBV3-1, the J call TRBJ2-5, with a tentative D call TRBD2 (5 bases). This clonotype was sampled from a girl aged 10 to 17 with multiple sclerosis. CDR3 bases: TGTGCCAGCAGCCCCACGAGGGCTAGTAAAGGGGAGACCCAGTACTTC. Protein product: CASSPTRASKGETQYF.